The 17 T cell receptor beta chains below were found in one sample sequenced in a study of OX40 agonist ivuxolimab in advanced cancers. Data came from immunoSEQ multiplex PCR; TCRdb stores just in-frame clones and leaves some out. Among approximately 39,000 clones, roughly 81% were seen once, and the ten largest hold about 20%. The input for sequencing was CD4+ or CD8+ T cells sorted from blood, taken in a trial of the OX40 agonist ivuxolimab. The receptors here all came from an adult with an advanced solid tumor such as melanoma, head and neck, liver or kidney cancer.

The CDR3 bases are TGTGCCAGCAGCCCCGGACGGGTAAACTATGGCTACACCTTC. This gives the protein CASSPGRVNYGYTF. This sequence joins TRBV6-5 and TRBJ1-2; D unresolved. The CDR3 has 14 amino acids. Trimming left V 6 bases short and J 2 bases short, with 13 bases between. Germline-derived CDR1 and CDR2 are MNHEY and SVGAGI.

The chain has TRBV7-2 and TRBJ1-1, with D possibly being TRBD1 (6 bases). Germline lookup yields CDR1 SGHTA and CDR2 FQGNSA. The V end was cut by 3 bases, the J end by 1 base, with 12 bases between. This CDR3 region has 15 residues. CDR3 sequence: CASSLQGSGNTEAFF. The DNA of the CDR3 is TGTGCCAGCAGCTTGCAGGGGTCAGGGAACACTGAAGCTTTCTTT.

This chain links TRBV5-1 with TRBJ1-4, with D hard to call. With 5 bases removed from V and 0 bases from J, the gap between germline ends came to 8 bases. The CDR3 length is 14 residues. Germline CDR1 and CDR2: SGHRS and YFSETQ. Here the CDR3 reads CASSPGATNEKLFF. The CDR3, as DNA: TGCGCCAGCAGTCCGGGAGCAACTAATGAAAAACTGTTTTTT.

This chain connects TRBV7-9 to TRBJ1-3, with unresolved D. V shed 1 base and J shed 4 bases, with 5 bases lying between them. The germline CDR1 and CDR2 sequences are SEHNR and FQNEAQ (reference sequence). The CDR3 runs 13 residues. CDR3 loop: CASSLDYGNTIYF. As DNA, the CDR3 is TGTGCCAGCAGCTTAGACTACGGAAACACCATATATTTT. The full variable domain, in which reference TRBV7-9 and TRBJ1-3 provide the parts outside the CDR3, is DTGVSQNPRHKITKRGQNVTFRCDPISEHNRLYWYRQTLGQGPEFLTYFQNEAQLEKSRLLSDRFSAERPKGSFSTLEIQRTEQGDSAMYLCASSLDYGNTIYFGEGSWLTVV.

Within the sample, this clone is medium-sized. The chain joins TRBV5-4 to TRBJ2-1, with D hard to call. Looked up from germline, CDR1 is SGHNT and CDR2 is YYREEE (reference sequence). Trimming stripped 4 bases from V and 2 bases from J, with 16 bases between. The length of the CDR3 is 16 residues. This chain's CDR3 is CASSPVGGSAYNEQFF. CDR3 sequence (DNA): TGTGCCAGCAGCCCAGTAGGCGGAAGCGCCTACAATGAGCAGTTCTTC.

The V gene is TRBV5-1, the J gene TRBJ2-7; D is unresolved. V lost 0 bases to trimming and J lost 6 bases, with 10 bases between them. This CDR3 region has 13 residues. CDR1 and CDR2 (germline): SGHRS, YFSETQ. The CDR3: CASSLASDLEQYF. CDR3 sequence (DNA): TGCGCCAGCAGCTTGGCCTCGGATCTCGAGCAGTACTTC.

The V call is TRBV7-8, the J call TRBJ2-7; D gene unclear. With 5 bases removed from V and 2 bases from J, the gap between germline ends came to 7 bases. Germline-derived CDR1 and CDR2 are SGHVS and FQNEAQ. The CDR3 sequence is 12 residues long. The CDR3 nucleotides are TGTGCCAGCAGCCCTTCTACCTACGAGCAGTACTTC. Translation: CASSPSTYEQYF. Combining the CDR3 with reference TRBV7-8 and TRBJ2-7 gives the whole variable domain GAGVSQSPRYKVAKRGQDVALRCDPISGHVSLFWYQQALGQGPEFLTYFQNEAQLDKSGLPSDRFFAERPEGSVSTLKIQRTQQEDSAVYLCASSPSTYEQYFGPGTRLTVT.

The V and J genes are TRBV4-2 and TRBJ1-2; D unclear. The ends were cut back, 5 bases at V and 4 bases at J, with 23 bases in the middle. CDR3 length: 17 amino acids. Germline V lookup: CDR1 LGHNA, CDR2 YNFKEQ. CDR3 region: CASSSRNRAFMGYGYTF. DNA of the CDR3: TGTGCCAGCAGCTCCCGGAACAGAGCTTTTATGGGCTATGGCTACACCTTC.

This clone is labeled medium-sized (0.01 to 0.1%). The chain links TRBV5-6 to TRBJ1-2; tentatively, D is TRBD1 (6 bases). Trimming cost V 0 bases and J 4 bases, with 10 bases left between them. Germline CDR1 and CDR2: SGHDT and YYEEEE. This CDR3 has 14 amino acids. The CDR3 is CASSLGGPGYGYTF. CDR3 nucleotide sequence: TGTGCCAGCAGCTTGGGGGGGCCCGGCTATGGCTACACCTTC.

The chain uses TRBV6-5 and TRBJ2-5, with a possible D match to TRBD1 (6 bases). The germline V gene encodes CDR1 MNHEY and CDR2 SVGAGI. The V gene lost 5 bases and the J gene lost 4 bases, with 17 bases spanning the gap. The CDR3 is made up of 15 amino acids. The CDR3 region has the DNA TGTGCCAGCAGTCGGACAGTAACCAACCCAGAGACCCAGTACTTC. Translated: CASSRTVTNPETQYF.

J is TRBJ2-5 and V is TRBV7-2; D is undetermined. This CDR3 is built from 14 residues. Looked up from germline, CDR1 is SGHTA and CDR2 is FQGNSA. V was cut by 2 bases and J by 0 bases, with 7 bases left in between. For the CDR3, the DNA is TGTGCCAGCAGCTTAACCGCGTACCAAGAGACCCAGTACTTC. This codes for CASSLTAYQETQYF.

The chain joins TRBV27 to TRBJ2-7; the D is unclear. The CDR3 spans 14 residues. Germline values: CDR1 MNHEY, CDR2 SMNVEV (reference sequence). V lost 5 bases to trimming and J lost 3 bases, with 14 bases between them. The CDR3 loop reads CASSPRRDFYEQYF. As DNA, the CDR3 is TGTGCCAGCAGTCCCCGAAGGGATTTCTACGAGCAGTACTTC.

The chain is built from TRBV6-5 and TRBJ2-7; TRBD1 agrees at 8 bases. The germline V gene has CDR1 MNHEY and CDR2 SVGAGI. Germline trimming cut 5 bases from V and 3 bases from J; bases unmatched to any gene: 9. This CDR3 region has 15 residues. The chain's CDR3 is CASSNRQGTYYEQYF. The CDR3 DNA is TGTGCCAGCAGTAATAGACAGGGGACTTACTACGAGCAGTACTTC.

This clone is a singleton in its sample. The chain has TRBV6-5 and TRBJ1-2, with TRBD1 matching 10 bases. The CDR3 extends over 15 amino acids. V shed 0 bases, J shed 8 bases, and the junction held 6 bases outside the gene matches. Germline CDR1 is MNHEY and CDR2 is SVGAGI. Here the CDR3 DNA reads TGTGCCAGCAGTTACTCGAGACAGGGGGCGCGGGGCTACACCTTC. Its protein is CASSYSRQGARGYTF.

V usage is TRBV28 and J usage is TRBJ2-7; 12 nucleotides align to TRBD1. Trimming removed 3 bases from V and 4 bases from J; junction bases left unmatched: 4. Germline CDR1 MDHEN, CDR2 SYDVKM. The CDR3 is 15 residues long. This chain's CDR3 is CASSFAGQGAYEQYF. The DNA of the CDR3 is TGTGCCAGCAGTTTTGCGGGACAGGGGGCTTACGAGCAGTACTTC.

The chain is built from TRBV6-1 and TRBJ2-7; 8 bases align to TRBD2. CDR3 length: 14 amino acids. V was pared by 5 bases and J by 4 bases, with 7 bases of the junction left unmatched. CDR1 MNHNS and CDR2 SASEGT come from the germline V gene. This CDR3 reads CASSRSSGEYEQYF. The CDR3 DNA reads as TGTGCCAGCAGTCGGAGTAGCGGGGAATACGAGCAGTACTTC.

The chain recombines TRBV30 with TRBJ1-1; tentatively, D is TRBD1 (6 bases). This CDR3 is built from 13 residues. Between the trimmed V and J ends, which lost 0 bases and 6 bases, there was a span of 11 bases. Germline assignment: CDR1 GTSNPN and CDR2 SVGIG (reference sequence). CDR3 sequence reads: CAWSVTGFSEAFF. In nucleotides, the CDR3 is TGTGCCTGGAGTGTAACAGGGTTCTCTGAAGCTTTCTTT.